A single sample is the source of the 21 T cell receptor beta chains below, sequenced in a study of blood T cell repertoires in COVID-19. Method: immunoSEQ multiplex PCR; TCRdb's copy keeps in-frame clones and lacks some. This repertoire shows 45,000 to 55,000 clones, about 71% found once; its top ten account for about 8.1%. Sequenced: peripheral blood. Receptors originate from a woman aged 70 to 79 with acute or convalescent COVID-19.

The chain couples TRBV2 to TRBJ2-2; D is perhaps TRBD1 (6 bases). The germline V gene has CDR1 SNHLY and CDR2 FYNNEI. V was clipped by 6 bases and J by 5 bases, with 10 bases between them. The CDR3 runs to 13 residues. The CDR3 loop reads CASSFQGTGELFF. Written as DNA, the CDR3 is TGTGCCAGCAGCTTTCAGGGGACCGGGGAGCTGTTTTTT.

The chain recombines TRBV2 with TRBJ2-4; 13 nucleotides line up with TRBD2. The CDR3 covers 19 residues. CDR1 SNHLY and CDR2 FYNNEI come from the germline V gene. With V trimmed by 6 bases and J by 0 bases, 11 bases remained unmatched. Written as DNA, the CDR3 is TGTGCCAGCAGGCCCCGGACTAGCGGGAGTCGAAAAGCCAAAAACATTCAGTACTTC. This gives the protein CASRPRTSGSRKAKNIQYF.

V gene TRBV6-5 combines with J gene TRBJ1-2, with no clear D. This CDR3 comprises 15 residues. V lost 0 bases to trimming and J lost 1 base, with 9 bases between them. CDR1 MNHEY and CDR2 SVGAGI come from the germline V gene. The CDR3 loop is CASSYSKYNNYGYTF. CDR3 nucleotides: TGTGCCAGCAGTTACTCGAAGTACAATAACTATGGCTACACCTTC.

The rearrangement links TRBV3-1 (or the pseudogene TRBV3-2) to TRBJ1-1; D remains unclear. Germline V CDR1 and CDR2: LGHDT, YNNKEL (reference sequence). This CDR3 is built from 17 residues. Trimming pared 4 bases from V and 0 bases from J, leaving 18 bases between. The CDR3 loop reads CASSPPERELMNTEAFF. In DNA form, the CDR3 reads TGTGCCAGCAGCCCCCCCGAAAGGGAGCTCATGAACACTGAAGCTTTCTTT.

This clone occurred a few times. The CDR3 DNA reads as TGCGCCAGCAGCCAAGATCCAGACGCGGCAGGGGAAGCTTTCTTT. Translating it yields CASSQDPDAAGEAFF. V usage is TRBV4-3 and J usage is TRBJ1-1; D is perhaps TRBD1 (5 bases). The CDR3 loop spans 15 amino acids. Deletions cut 0 bases from V and 8 bases from J, with 16 bases between. Germline V gene data show CDR1 as LGHNA and CDR2 as YSLEER.

The chain couples TRBV2 to TRBJ1-6; no firm D call. Looked up from germline, CDR1 is SNHLY and CDR2 is FYNNEI. The CDR3 contains 11 residues. Trimming took 3 bases from V and 11 from J, leaving 5 bases between them. The CDR3 loop is CASSDPAPLHF. CDR3 sequence (DNA): TGTGCCAGCAGTGACCCAGCACCCCTCCACTTT.

This clone has only a few counts. The V call is TRBV10-1, the J call TRBJ1-4; 7 bases fit TRBD1. Germline trimming cut 9 bases from V and 8 bases from J; bases unmatched to any gene: 6. Germline values: CDR1 WNHNN, CDR2 SYGVQD (reference sequence). This CDR3 has 12 amino acids. CDR3 protein: CARKDRLEKLFF. The CDR3 DNA sequence: TGCGCCAGGAAGGACAGGTTAGAAAAACTGTTTTTT.

This chain connects TRBV28 to TRBJ2-3; 8 positions agree with TRBD2. Germline values: CDR1 MDHEN, CDR2 SYDVKM. There are 14 residues in the CDR3. V lost 11 bases, J lost 4 bases, and 11 bases stayed unmatched. The CDR3 is CASKGVAGSDTQYF. The CDR3, as DNA: TGTGCCTCAAAAGGGGTAGCGGGATCAGATACGCAGTATTTT. Drawing the rest from reference TRBV28 and TRBJ2-3, the complete variable domain is DVKVTQSSRYLVKRTGEKVFLECVQDMDHENMFWYRQDPGLGLRLIYFSYDVKMKEKGDIPEGYSVSREKKERFSLILESASTNQTSMYLCASKGVAGSDTQYFGPGTRLTVL.

J is TRBJ2-2 and V is TRBV2, with D possibly TRBD2 on 6 matching bases. Trimming cost V 6 bases and J 8 bases, with 16 bases left between them. Looked up from germline, CDR1 is SNHLY and CDR2 is FYNNEI. The length of the CDR3 is 14 residues. DNA of the CDR3: TGTGCCAGCAGCCCTCTTCGGGGGTCGGGGGAGCTGTTTTTT. Protein: CASSPLRGSGELFF.

This chain links TRBV3-1 (or the pseudogene TRBV3-2) with TRBJ1-1; 7 positions agree with TRBD1. The CDR3 spans 16 residues. The germline CDR1 and CDR2 sequences are LGHDT and YNNKEL (reference sequence). V shed 6 bases, J shed 1 base, and the junction held 11 bases outside the gene matches. In DNA, the CDR3 is TGTGCCAGCAGTCGGTCACAGGGGAATGCGAACACTGAAGCTTTCTTT. Its translation is CASSRSQGNANTEAFF.

The V and J genes are TRBV18 and TRBJ1-3, with D unresolved. This CDR3 contains 16 residues. The V and J ends lost 0 bases and 0 bases respectively, with 9 bases between them. CDR1 KGHSH and CDR2 LQKENI come from the germline V gene. The CDR3 bases are TGTGCCAGCTCACCACCGAAGGCGGGCTCTGGAAACACCATATATTTT. Translating it yields CASSPPKAGSGNTIYF.

The chain uses TRBV14 and TRBJ1-4, with D possibly matching TRBD1 (6 bases). CDR3 size: 13 residues. Between the trimmed V and J ends, which lost 1 base and 13 bases, there was a span of 13 bases. Per germline, CDR1 SGHDN and CDR2 FVKESK. CDR3 nucleotides: TGTGCCAGCAGCCAAGCTACAGGGTTAAGACTGTTTTTT. Its protein product is CASSQATGLRLFF. Combining the CDR3 with reference TRBV14 and TRBJ1-4 gives the whole variable domain EAGVTQFPSHSVIEKGQTVTLRCDPISGHDNLYWYRRVMGKEIKFLLHFVKESKQDESGMPNNRFLAERTGGTYSTLKVQPAELEDSGVYFCASSQATGLRLFFGSGTQLSVL.

A note on this clone: One junction end disagrees with the germline gene, perhaps due to a read error. V and J are TRBV7-7 and TRBJ2-1; 11 bases align to TRBD2. The CDR3 runs 13 residues. Germline lookup yields CDR1 SSHAT and CDR2 FNYEAQ (reference sequence). The CDR3 reads CASSLAGGSEQFF. The CDR3 DNA follows: TGTGCTAGCAGCTTAGCGGGGGGGAGTGAGCAGTTCTTC.

The gene calls are TRBV28 and TRBJ2-1, with D possibly TRBD2 on 5 matching bases. V lost 6 bases and J lost 2, with 14 bases in between. Germline V lookup: CDR1 MDHEN, CDR2 SYDVKM. The CDR3 consists of 15 residues. CDR3 sequence reads: CASSLTSLTYNEQFF. Here the CDR3 DNA reads TGTGCCAGCAGCCTTACTAGTCTCACCTACAATGAGCAGTTCTTC.

V and J are TRBV11-1 and TRBJ1-6, with TRBD1 identical over 7 bases. With 1 base clipped from V and 8 bases from J, the junction kept 2 bases outside the gene matches. CDR1 and CDR2 from the germline V gene are SGHAT and FQDESV (reference sequence). CDR3 length: 14 amino acids. CDR3 bases: TGTGCCAGCAGCTTAGAAGGGGGCGATTCACCCCTCCACTTT. Translated: CASSLEGGDSPLHF.

V and J are TRBV7-3 and TRBJ2-3, with a weak D call TRBD2 (5 bases). The length of the CDR3 is 14 residues. Trimming cost V 5 bases and J 2 bases, with 11 bases left between them. Germline CDR1 is SGHTA and CDR2 is FQGTGA. CDR3 in amino acids: CASSPEGLTDTQYF. The CDR3 bases are TGTGCCAGCAGCCCAGAGGGCCTCACAGATACGCAGTATTTT.

The V call is TRBV18, the J call TRBJ1-2; 8 bases match TRBD1. CDR1 and CDR2 (germline): KGHSH, LQKENI. The CDR3 runs 15 residues. V gave up 5 bases and J gave up 3 bases; unmatched junction bases: 8. The CDR3 protein is CASSAGGQGDYGYTF. DNA of the CDR3: TGTGCCAGCTCAGCAGGAGGACAGGGAGACTATGGCTACACCTTC.

V usage is TRBV28 and J usage is TRBJ2-7, with 8 bases aligning to TRBD2. The length of the CDR3 is 15 residues. Germline trimming cut 3 bases from V and 0 bases from J; bases unmatched to any gene: 4. Per germline, CDR1 MDHEN and CDR2 SYDVKM. The CDR3 here is CASSFLAGISYEQYF. The CDR3 DNA reads TGTGCCAGCAGTTTTTTAGCGGGAATCTCCTACGAGCAGTACTTC.

The chain links TRBV19 to TRBJ2-5; 7 bases fit TRBD1. CDR3 length equals 16 residues. The V gene end was trimmed by 10 bases and the J gene end by 5 bases; junction bases not matched to a gene: 19. Germline V gene data show CDR1 as LNHDA and CDR2 as SQIVND (reference sequence). The DNA of the CDR3 is TGTGCCACGAGGCGTAGGGGGCTGGGATTAGGGGAGACCCAGTACTTC. Translating it yields CATRRRGLGLGETQYF.

V is TRBV28 and J is TRBJ2-3; tentatively, D is TRBD2 (5 bases). V was shortened by 3 bases and J by 6 bases, with 10 bases between the two germline ends. Germline V gene lookup returns CDR1 MDHEN and CDR2 SYDVKM. The CDR3 covers 13 residues. The CDR3 sequence: CASSLEASDTQYF. As DNA, the CDR3 is TGTGCCAGCAGTTTGGAGGCTAGCGATACGCAGTATTTT.

The V call is TRBV27, the J call TRBJ2-5; D is unclear. Trimming removed 3 bases at V and 2 bases at J, with 16 bases between. The CDR3 has 16 residues. Per the germline V gene, CDR1 is MNHEY and CDR2 is SMNVEV (reference sequence). The CDR3 DNA reads TGTGCCAGCAGTTTGGCAGACCTGGCAGGTCAAGAGACCCAGTACTTC. Residues: CASSLADLAGQETQYF.